Following are 32 T cell receptor beta chains from one sample sequenced in a study of T cells in Graves' hyperthyroidism and ophthalmopathy. RNA transcripts served as the template for amplifying TCR beta CDR3 regions. Primed by the HTBI set, a first-round RT-PCR was run on the TCR CDR3. TCRdb called the multiplex PCR reads again in MiXCR, with one record for every CDR3 protein. The repertoire consists of roughly 290,000 distinct CDR3 sequences, with less than 15% occurring once and the leading ten covering 7% to 8.5%. The material sequenced was blood. Every receptor here comes from a woman aged 25 to 39 with Graves' hyperthyroidism that later progressed to Graves' ophthalmopathy.

This clonotype appeared a few times. The chain has TRBV5-1 and TRBJ2-7, with D perhaps being TRBD1 or TRBD2 (5 bases each). Germline assignment: CDR1 SGHRS and CDR2 YFSETQ. Trimming pared 4 bases from V and 9 bases from J, leaving 17 bases between. There are 13 residues in the CDR3. The chain's CDR3 is CASSPGPPQGQYF. DNA of the CDR3: TGCGCCAGCAGCCCGGGACCCCCTCAGGGGCAGTACTTC.

This rearrangement joins TRBV2 to TRBJ1-4; D possibly corresponds to TRBD1 (6 bases). The length of the CDR3 is 14 residues. Per the germline V gene, CDR1 is SNHLY and CDR2 is FYNNEI. V lost 6 bases to trimming and J lost 5 bases, with 13 bases between them. The CDR3 is CASRAGVGNEKLFF. CDR3 in DNA: TGTGCCAGCAGGGCAGGGGTAGGGAATGAAAAACTGTTTTTT.

This clonotype was seen more than once but under ten times. V usage is TRBV9 and J usage is TRBJ1-3; D uncertain. The CDR3 consists of 13 residues. Per the germline V gene, CDR1 is SGDLS and CDR2 is YYNGEE. The V end lost 4 bases, the J end lost 3 bases, and 8 bases lay between the germline ends. The CDR3 is CASSPLGGNTIYF. The CDR3 region has the DNA TGTGCCAGCAGCCCCCTTGGTGGAAACACCATATATTTT.

This clonotype has a count of ten or more. The V and J genes are TRBV3-1 and TRBJ2-2; D is unclear. This CDR3 region has 13 residues. CDR1 is LGHDT and CDR2 is YNNKEL in the germline V gene (reference sequence). The V end lost 4 bases, the J end lost 5 bases, and 8 bases lay between the germline ends. CDR3 amino acids: CASSPGWTGELFF. Written as DNA, the CDR3 is TGTGCCAGCAGCCCCGGGTGGACCGGGGAGCTGTTTTTT.

Here the CDR3 DNA reads TGCAGCGCCCACCATACGGACACCGGGGAGCTGTTTTTT. It codes for CSAHHTDTGELFF. The chain employs TRBV29-1 and TRBJ2-2; D remains ambiguous. The CDR3 has 13 amino acids. Germline CDR1 is SQVTM and CDR2 is ANQGSEA. The V and J ends lost 7 bases and 3 bases respectively, with 12 bases between them.

This clonotype was counted many times. The V call is TRBV10-3, the J call TRBJ2-1; 11 bases are shared with TRBD2. The CDR3 runs 16 residues. Germline CDR1 reads ENHRY; CDR2 reads SYGVKD. After removal of 1 base from V and 6 bases from J, the junction contained 5 bases not matched to a gene. CDR3 loop: CAISEFLAGGGNEQFF. The CDR3 DNA reads TGTGCCATCAGTGAGTTCCTAGCGGGAGGTGGCAATGAGCAGTTCTTC.

There are many counts of this clonotype. The V and J genes are TRBV3-1 and TRBJ2-7, with a tentative D call TRBD1 (5 bases). This CDR3 contains 13 residues. The germline CDR1 and CDR2 sequences are LGHDT and YNNKEL (reference sequence). V gave up 8 bases and J gave up 1 base, with 12 bases separating them. The CDR3 region has the DNA TGTGCCAGCGTCTCAGGGAAATCCTACGAGCAGTACTTC. Its translation: CASVSGKSYEQYF.

This clonotype was seen only a few times. The genes are TRBV24-1 and TRBJ2-1; TRBD2 is a possible D gene (6 bases). V lost 3 bases, J lost 6 bases, and 11 bases lay in between. The CDR3 is 14 amino acids. CDR1 and CDR2 (germline): KGHDR, SFDVKD. The CDR3 DNA follows: TGTGCCACCAGTGATCGGGAGAATTCCAATGAGCAGTTCTTC. Translating gives CATSDRENSNEQFF.

The chain carries TRBV3-1 and TRBJ2-5; D unclear. Germline V gene data show CDR1 as LGHDT and CDR2 as YNNKEL (reference sequence). This CDR3 is 12 amino acids long. Deletions cut 0 bases from V and 2 bases from J, with 1 base between. DNA for the CDR3: TGTGCCAGCAGCCAAGATCAAGAGACCCAGTACTTC. It is translated as CASSQDQETQYF.

This clonotype has ten or more counts. The chain joins TRBV4-1 to TRBJ1-2; 8 bases agree with TRBD1. Losses at the gene ends were 0 bases for V and 9 bases for J; bases not matched to a gene: 9. The CDR3 totals 15 residues. Looked up from germline, CDR1 is MGHRA and CDR2 is YSYEKL. The CDR3 sequence: CASSQEDRVRVSYTF. CDR3 nucleotides: TGCGCCAGCAGCCAAGAGGACAGGGTCCGGGTTAGCTACACCTTC.

In its sample, this clonotype was seen many times. The chain is built from TRBV2 and TRBJ1-2; TRBD1 might be the D (5 bases). Germline V gene lookup returns CDR1 SNHLY and CDR2 FYNNEI. V was trimmed by 7 bases and J by 0 bases, leaving 12 bases between them. CDR3 length: 14 amino acids. The CDR3 DNA is TGTGCCAGCAAGGTCCAGGGATCTAACTATGGCTACACCTTC. Encoded protein: CASKVQGSNYGYTF.

This clonotype showed up just a few times. With a much larger clone just one base away, this may be a read error. The chain has TRBV3-1 and TRBJ2-3, with D possibly called TRBD1 or TRBD2 (6 bases each). Germline V gene data show CDR1 as LGHDT and CDR2 as YNNKEL (reference sequence). The CDR3 consists of 14 residues. V gave up 4 bases and J gave up 8 bases, with 16 bases separating them. The CDR3 is CASSPPSGAGTQYF. CDR3 in DNA: TGTGCCAGCAGCCCGCCGTCGGGGGCAGGTACGCAGTATTTT.

The chain has TRBV10-3 and TRBJ1-3; D is perhaps TRBD1 (5 bases). CDR3 length: 15 residues. Germline-derived CDR1 and CDR2 are ENHRY and SYGVKD. V was pared by 3 bases and J by 4 bases, with 13 bases between. In DNA, the CDR3 is TGTGCCATCAGTGATGGGTCGACAGCAGGAAACACCATATATTTT. Its protein is CAISDGSTAGNTIYF.

This clonotype has a count of ten or more. The J gene is TRBJ2-2, the V gene TRBV30; possible D gene TRBD2, 6 bases. The CDR3 totals 13 residues. Trimming left V 5 bases short and J 1 base short, with 8 bases between. Germline V CDR1 and CDR2: GTSNPN, SVGIG (reference sequence). The CDR3 spells CAWAGLNTGELFF. CDR3 in DNA: TGTGCCTGGGCGGGATTGAACACCGGGGAGCTGTTTTTT. Looking up the rest from reference TRBV30 and TRBJ2-2 gives the full variable domain: SQTIHQWPATLVQPVGSPLSLECTVEGTSNPNLYWYRQAAGRGLQLLFYSVGIGQISSEVPQNLSASRPQDRQFILSSKKLLLSDSGFYLCAWAGLNTGELFFGEGSRLTVL.

The chain is built from TRBV19 and TRBJ2-2; the D gene is possibly TRBD2 (5 bases). The length of the CDR3 is 17 residues. Trimming left V 5 bases short and J 8 bases short, with 24 bases between. Per the germline V gene, CDR1 is LNHDA and CDR2 is SQIVND (reference sequence). The DNA of the CDR3 is TGTGCCAGTAGTTTATCCCTCTTAGAGGGTACCTCGGGGGAGCTGTTTTTT. Its translation: CASSLSLLEGTSGELFF.

On this clonotype: It may be a read error: a sequence one base away is much more abundant. The chain carries TRBV27 and TRBJ2-1; 8 bases fit TRBD2. Looked up from germline, CDR1 is MNHEY and CDR2 is SMNVEV (reference sequence). The CDR3 loop spans 13 amino acids. DNA of the CDR3: TGTGCCGGCAGTTTAGCGGGGTACAATGAGCAGTTCTTC. Translation: CAGSLAGYNEQFF.

There are many counts of this clonotype. This chain connects TRBV9 to TRBJ2-1; 15 bases are a match to TRBD2. This CDR3 comprises 15 residues. From germline, CDR1 is SGDLS and CDR2 YYNGEE. Trimming removed 3 bases from V and 7 bases from J; junction bases left unmatched: 2. The CDR3 coding sequence is TGTGCCAGCAGCGCCGGGACTAGCGGGAGGAATGAGCAGTTCTTC. Encoded protein: CASSAGTSGRNEQFF.

This clonotype was observed at least ten times. This chain connects TRBV18 to TRBJ1-2; D perhaps matches TRBD1 (6 bases). The germline V and J ends were trimmed by 4 bases and 4 bases, with 13 bases remaining between them. Germline V gene lookup returns CDR1 KGHSH and CDR2 LQKENI. The CDR3 totals 14 residues. The DNA for the CDR3 is TGTGCCAGCTCACTCGACACAGGGACCTATGGCTACACCTTC. It specifies CASSLDTGTYGYTF.

The V call is TRBV5-1, the J call TRBJ2-6; 7 bases fit TRBD2. This CDR3 is built from 20 residues. Germline values: CDR1 SGHRS, CDR2 YFSETQ. Trimming at V came to 2 bases and at J to 0 bases, leaving 14 bases not matched to a gene. The CDR3 spells CASSLLATHGSSSGANVLTF. CDR3 nucleotide sequence: TGCGCCAGCAGCTTACTAGCGACACATGGGTCGAGCTCTGGGGCCAACGTCCTGACTTTC. The entire variable domain, with the rest obtained from reference TRBV5-1 and TRBJ2-6, is as follows: KAGVTQTPRYLIKTRGQQVTLSCSPISGHRSVSWYQQTPGQGLQFLFEYFSETQRNKGNFPGRFSGRQFSNSRSEMNVSTLELGDSALYLCASSLLATHGSSSGANVLTFGAGSRLTVL.

This clonotype was seen many times. The chain recombines TRBV5-8 with TRBJ2-1; 8 bases are shared with TRBD2. The CDR3 extends over 16 amino acids. Germline V gene sequence: CDR1 SGHTS, CDR2 YDEGEE. Unmatched junction bases numbered 8, after V lost 0 bases and J lost 6 bases. The CDR3 sequence: CASSLVVREGLNEQFF. CDR3 DNA sequence: TGTGCCAGCAGCTTGGTGGTACGGGAGGGTCTCAATGAGCAGTTCTTC.

This clonotype was counted at least ten times. V gene TRBV7-9 combines with J gene TRBJ2-3; 9 bases agree with TRBD2. Germline V gene data show CDR1 as SEHNR and CDR2 as FQNEAQ (reference sequence). The CDR3 runs to 15 residues. With 1 base clipped from V and 4 bases from J, the junction kept 3 bases outside the gene matches. Here the CDR3 reads CASSLVSGSPDTQYF. DNA of the CDR3: TGTGCCAGCAGCTTAGTTAGCGGGAGCCCAGATACGCAGTATTTT. The full variable domain, with the rest looked up from reference TRBV7-9 and TRBJ2-3, is DTGVSQNPRHKITKRGQNVTFRCDPISEHNRLYWYRQTLGQGPEFLTYFQNEAQLEKSRLLSDRFSAERPKGSFSTLEIQRTEQGDSAMYLCASSLVSGSPDTQYFGPGTRLTVL.

This clonotype was seen ten or more times. The gene calls are TRBV6-1 and TRBJ1-2; D gene uncertain. CDR1 and CDR2 from the germline V gene are MNHNS and SASEGT. The V end lost 2 bases, the J end lost 4 bases, and 14 bases lay between the germline ends. This CDR3 has 15 residues. The CDR3 DNA is TGTGCCAGCAGTGAAAGCCCACTGTCGGTCTATGGCTACACCTTC. It translates to CASSESPLSVYGYTF.

This clonotype was seen only a few times. The chain couples TRBV6-5 to TRBJ2-3, with 8 bases aligning to TRBD2. This CDR3 has 17 amino acids. Unmatched junction bases numbered 9, after V lost 0 bases and J lost 4 bases. CDR1 is MNHEY, CDR2 SVGAGI, per germline. CDR3 in DNA: TGTGCCAGCAGTTACTCTTACCGGGAGGGCCTTTCAGATACGCAGTATTTT. Protein: CASSYSYREGLSDTQYF.

A few counts support this clonotype. A much larger clone sits a single nucleotide away, making a read error possible. The gene calls are TRBV30 and TRBJ2-1, with 8 bases aligning to TRBD2. Germline lookup yields CDR1 GTSNPN and CDR2 SVGIG (reference sequence). Trimming took 1 base from V and 6 from J; bases not matched to a gene: 8. The CDR3 covers 15 residues. The CDR3 protein is CAWSGLGGASNEQFF. In DNA, the CDR3 is TGTGCCTGGAGTGGCCTCGGGGGGGCGAGCAATGAGCAGTTCTTC.

As DNA, the CDR3 is TGTGCCAGCAGAACCCCCGGGACTAGCGGGAACAATGAGCAGTTCTTC. It translates to CASRTPGTSGNNEQFF. The chain joins TRBV28 to TRBJ2-1; TRBD2 matches 13 bases. The V and J ends lost 6 bases and 5 bases, in that order; junction bases with no gene match: 7. The CDR3 loop spans 16 amino acids. Germline loops: CDR1 MDHEN, CDR2 SYDVKM.

This clonotype was seen at least ten times. The chain is built from TRBV28 and TRBJ1-4, with D maybe TRBD1 (5 bases). Trimming removed 4 bases from V and 3 bases from J, with 21 bases in between. The CDR3 runs 18 residues. Germline V gene data show CDR1 as MDHEN and CDR2 as SYDVKM. The DNA for the CDR3 is TGTGCCAGCAGTTCCCCCACAGGTTCCCGAGAGGCTAATGAAAAACTGTTTTTT. This sequence encodes CASSSPTGSREANEKLFF.

This clonotype was seen only a few times. The V and J genes are TRBV10-3 and TRBJ1-4; D not certain. The length of the CDR3 is 13 residues. V lost 5 bases, J lost 5 bases, and 9 bases lay in between. The germline V gene encodes CDR1 ENHRY and CDR2 SYGVKD. CDR3 coding DNA: TGTGCCATCAGTCGGGGAGAAAATGAAAAACTGTTTTTT. This sequence encodes CAISRGENEKLFF.

The sample holds a few counts of this clonotype. The rearrangement uses TRBV29-1 and TRBJ2-7; maybe TRBD1 (6 bases). Germline V CDR1 and CDR2: SQVTM, ANQGSEA. The V gene lost 0 bases and the J gene lost 0 bases, with 9 bases spanning the gap. CDR3 length equals 14 residues. CDR3: CSVEDRGSSYEQYF. CDR3 sequence (DNA): TGCAGCGTTGAAGATAGGGGGAGCTCCTACGAGCAGTACTTC.

V is TRBV28 and J is TRBJ1-1; no firm D call. The CDR3 contains 13 residues. CDR1 MDHEN and CDR2 SYDVKM come from the germline V gene. Trimming removed 3 bases at V and 1 base at J, with 6 bases between. The CDR3: CASSFLENTEAFF. CDR3 DNA sequence: TGTGCCAGCAGTTTTCTGGAGAACACTGAAGCTTTCTTT.

Many counts were recorded for this clonotype. The rearrangement links TRBV18 to TRBJ2-7; a possible D gene is TRBD1 (5 bases). Germline V gene data show CDR1 as KGHSH and CDR2 as LQKENI. This CDR3 has 16 amino acids. The V end lost 0 bases, the J end lost 5 bases, and 17 bases lay between the germline ends. CDR3 in DNA: TGTGCCAGCTCACCACCAGTGTCAGGGATTGATAACGAGCAGTACTTC. It yields the protein CASSPPVSGIDNEQYF.

This clonotype was recorded many times. The chain links TRBV5-1 to TRBJ2-7; TRBD2 matches at 8 bases. Germline trimming cut 4 bases from V and 2 bases from J; bases unmatched to any gene: 2. CDR3 size: 13 residues. From germline, CDR1 is SGHRS and CDR2 YFSETQ. DNA of the CDR3: TGCGCCAGCAGCCAGCGGGGGCCCTACGAGCAGTACTTC. Translation gives CASSQRGPYEQYF.

This chain uses TRBV20-1 with TRBJ2-7; D gene unclear. CDR3 length equals 15 residues. CDR1 and CDR2 from the germline V gene are DFQATT and SNEGSKA (reference sequence). The V and J ends lost 0 bases and 3 bases respectively, with 15 bases between them. The CDR3 region has the DNA TGCAGTGCTAGAGATCCGGAAGGGAAGCTCTACGAGCAGTACTTC. Protein product: CSARDPEGKLYEQYF.